This record concerns one TCR beta chain sequence. Its antigen has not been determined. Base quality data are lacking; no much larger clone is found one base away. This sample was taken from a study of graft-versus-host responses after intestinal transplantation (dated by TCRdb to about 2021). Describing the broader study: The transplants that recipients received were multivisceral, liver-intestinal, or isolated intestinal. To identify alloreactive clones, pre-transplant mixed lymphocyte reaction products were sequenced and then compared with unstimulated pre-transplant donor and recipient T cells. After intestinal transplantation, graft-versus-host and host-versus-graft alloreactive T cell clones in the graft, circulation and bone marrow were tracked using bulk TCR-beta CDR3 sequencing. Samples from a few later patients were sequenced in-house on an Illumina MiSeq with MiXCR processing rather than by the commercial service. Every recipient was given anti-thymocyte globulin induction, then maintenance tacrolimus and steroids for approximately 3 years. Donor T cell macrochimerism was defined as a peak of at least 4% donor T cells among recipient peripheral blood mononuclear cells. The cohort enrolled approximately 24 intestinal transplant recipients including one retransplant, and 3 patients lacking pretransplant specimens were excluded.

Libraries were made using the immunoSEQ multiplex PCR assay. For most patients, high-throughput TCR-beta CDR3 sequencing of genomic DNA was performed by Adaptive Biotechnologies. Under the source paper's analysis protocol: Adaptive's ImmunoSEQ software was the source of the TCR sequencing data for about 20 patients, while three other patients were processed with MiXCR and VDJtools. Because the origin of CDR3 nucleotide sequences shared between donor and recipient could not be assigned, those sequences were removed. To count as alloreactive, a clone needed at least 2-fold expansion over unstimulated cells and a minimum CFSE-low frequency of 0.002% (template counts) or 0.001% (read counts). A clone was considered mappable if detected in the sequenced pre-transplant spleen, lymph node, or MLR CFSE-low populations of the donor or recipient. Cumulative frequency of alloreactive clones was calculated as a percentage of all sequences weighted by copy number. Not all clones reach the TCRdb copy of this immuneACCESS table, which keeps in-frame sequences only. Checked studies attribute under half of the gap to unresolved V genes and leave the rest unexplained. That table gives V, J and clone size, and the DNA gave D and trimming. The sample table contains 950 to 1,500 clones; only one count was recorded for 83% of them. The top ten constitute roughly 8% of the sample.

In the first month after transplant, blood samples were collected up to 4 times, and after that at least monthly when available. On the study overall, not on this receptor specifically: GvH clones were detected in recipient bone marrow, and some appeared earlier in ileal mucosa or blood, consistent with an intestinal mucosal origin. Early after transplant, peak levels of circulating GvH clones were found to be associated with declines in HvG clones. In the allografts of patients with donor T cell macrochimerism, GvH to HvG T cell clonal ratios were high. The relatively low number and heterogeneity of intestinal transplant patients limited the conclusions.

There are 12 amino acids in the CDR3, from cysteine to phenylalanine inclusive. Left in the record is the CDR3 DNA by itself, 36 bases read in frame from the first base. V sheds 5 bases and J sheds 1 base, leaving 7 bases between their ends. The germline V gene (reference sequence) sets CDR1 to SGHNT and CDR2 to YYREEE. The sequence is built from TRBV5-4 and TRBJ2-7; the D gene cannot be named for sure. The source was PBMCs, collected 7 days after intestinal transplantation. This sequence originates from a human patient who received an intestinal transplant, so some T cells may come from the graft donor. CDR3 protein: CASRGNSYEQYF. The nucleotide sequence reads as follows: TGTGCCAGCAGGGGCAATTCCTACGAGCAGTACTTC.